These 4 T cell receptor beta chains originate from one sample sequenced in a study of cytomegalovirus exposure and HLA in healthy donors. It was with 60 Vbeta and 13 Jbeta primers that the PCR ran. TCRdb's copy holds only in-frame clones and misses some; the assay was immunoSEQ multiplex PCR. The data contain around 250,000 clones, 80% to 95% of them singletons. The sample was PBMCs. The receptors shown here come from a girl aged 2 to 9 in good health and CMV-seronegative.

This clone has just a few counts. DNA of the CDR3: TGTGCCAGCAGCTTCGCGGACAACTACGAGCAGTACTTC. The encoded protein is CASSFADNYEQYF. The chain is built from TRBV11-2 and TRBJ2-7, with a weak D call TRBD1 (5 bases). This CDR3 is 13 amino acids long. Germline V gene lookup returns CDR1 SGHAT and CDR2 FQNNGV. With 3 bases removed from V and 3 bases from J, the gap between germline ends came to 9 bases.

The genes are TRBV7-8 and TRBJ2-3, with 11 nucleotides matching TRBD2. CDR1 SGHVS and CDR2 FQNEAQ come from the germline V gene. The ends lost 1 base at V and 7 bases at J; junction bases unmatched: 13. The CDR3 covers 18 residues. Here the CDR3 DNA reads TGTGCCAGCAGCTTAGTGTCACTAGCGGGGGAGATAGGATATACGCAGTATTTT. The encoded protein is CASSLVSLAGEIGYTQYF.

This chain connects TRBV25-1 to TRBJ2-5; TRBD2 agrees at 9 bases. Germline V CDR1 and CDR2: MGHDK, SYGVNS. This CDR3 spans 14 amino acids. V lost 3 bases and J lost 3; bases outside the gene matches: 2. In DNA, the CDR3 is TGTGCCAGCAGTGAGCCTAGCGGGGAAGAGACCCAGTACTTC. Its protein product is CASSEPSGEETQYF.

The V and J genes are TRBV20-1 and TRBJ1-1; D unresolved. This CDR3 comprises 10 residues. The germline V gene encodes CDR1 DFQATT and CDR2 SNEGSKA (reference sequence). V was clipped by 3 bases and J by 4 bases, with 3 bases between them. The CDR3 reads CSASSTEAFF. The CDR3, as DNA: TGCAGTGCTAGTAGCACTGAAGCTTTCTTT.